Following are 30 T cell receptor beta chains from one sample sequenced in a study of T cell responses to AZD1222 COVID-19 vaccine. Profiling relied on immunoSEQ multiplex PCR, and the TCRdb table lists in-frame clones only, not all of them. The table records 120,000 or so clones, 88% of them present only once. The sample was peripheral blood, taken on day 0 of AZD1222 vaccination. Source of these receptors: an adult in good health.

This clone was seen just once. This chain connects TRBV20-1 to TRBJ2-5; D may match TRBD1 or TRBD2 (5 bases each). Germline V gene data show CDR1 as DFQATT and CDR2 as SNEGSKA (reference sequence). Between the trimmed V and J ends, which lost 3 bases and 0 bases, there was a span of 11 bases. CDR3 length: 14 amino acids. The CDR3 sequence: CSASHRDHQETQYF. For the CDR3, the DNA is TGCAGTGCTAGTCACCGGGACCACCAAGAGACCCAGTACTTC.

The V and J genes are TRBV11-2 and TRBJ1-1; D not resolved. V was cut by 5 bases and J by 5 bases, with 18 bases left in between. Germline V CDR1 and CDR2: SGHAT, FQNNGV. This CDR3 comprises 15 residues. CDR3 sequence (DNA): TGTGCCAGCAGCCCCCAAAGGAACAGTGGGACTGAAGCTTTCTTT. Translating it yields CASSPQRNSGTEAFF.

The chain recombines TRBV27 with TRBJ2-3; either TRBD1 or TRBD2 may fit D (6 bases each). Trimming left V 2 bases short and J 0 bases short, with 12 bases between. CDR1 and CDR2 (germline): MNHEY, SMNVEV (reference sequence). The CDR3 has 16 amino acids. CDR3 DNA sequence: TGTGCCAGCAGTTTACTTCCGGGGGCGAGCACAGATACGCAGTATTTT. Translation: CASSLLPGASTDTQYF.

The chain uses TRBV4-1 and TRBJ2-1; 11 bases agree with TRBD2. V trimming: 4 bases; J trimming: 8 bases; junction bases outside the gene matches: 7. Germline V CDR1 and CDR2: MGHRA, YSYEKL. This CDR3 is 15 amino acids long. CDR3 DNA: TGCGCCAGCAGCCTTAGCGGGGGGGCCGGCGATGAGCAGTTCTTC. Translating gives CASSLSGGAGDEQFF.

V is TRBV5-1 and J is TRBJ2-1; unclear D gene. V was cut by 0 bases and J by 0 bases, with 7 bases left in between. Per germline, CDR1 SGHRS and CDR2 YFSETQ. The CDR3 covers 15 residues. The CDR3 reads CASSLARSSYNEQFF. The DNA for the CDR3 is TGCGCCAGCAGCTTGGCCAGGAGCTCCTACAATGAGCAGTTCTTC.

The chain uses TRBV29-1 and TRBJ1-1; no clear D gene. Trimming removed 6 bases from V and 4 bases from J, with 15 bases in between. The CDR3 runs to 13 residues. Germline V gene lookup returns CDR1 SQVTM and CDR2 ANQGSEA. This CDR3 is CSVIKYVSTEAFF. For the CDR3, the DNA is TGCAGCGTCATAAAGTATGTAAGCACTGAAGCTTTCTTT.

The chain uses TRBV29-1 and TRBJ1-4, with 7 bases fitting TRBD1. This CDR3 is built from 13 residues. Germline CDR1 is SQVTM and CDR2 is ANQGSEA. Trimming took 7 bases from V and 7 from J; bases not matched to a gene: 9. CDR3 sequence reads: CSGGEGAGEKLFF. The CDR3 DNA reads TGCAGCGGGGGTGAGGGGGCAGGTGAAAAACTGTTTTTT.

The chain joins TRBV6-5 to TRBJ1-3; weak D call: TRBD1 (6 bases). The V end lost 2 bases, the J end lost 3 bases, and 11 bases lay between the germline ends. Germline CDR1 MNHEY, CDR2 SVGAGI. This CDR3 comprises 15 residues. This CDR3 reads CASSYGGLLGNTIYF. CDR3 DNA sequence: TGTGCCAGCAGTTACGGGGGGCTACTTGGAAACACCATATATTTT.

The rearrangement joins TRBV11-1 to TRBJ2-7, with D perhaps TRBD2 (5 bases). In germline, CDR1 is SGHAT, CDR2 FQDESV (reference sequence). The CDR3 consists of 14 residues. Between the trimmed V and J ends, which lost 5 bases and 2 bases, there was a span of 13 bases. CDR3: CASSVKAGAYEQYF. For the CDR3, the DNA is TGTGCCAGCAGCGTTAAGGCGGGCGCCTACGAGCAGTACTTC.

V is TRBV6-5 and J is TRBJ2-7; TRBD2 aligns across 7 bases. The trim removed 2 bases at V and 2 bases at J, leaving 3 bases unmatched. Germline assignment: CDR1 MNHEY and CDR2 SVGAGI. The CDR3 has 14 amino acids. The CDR3 nucleotides are TGTGCCAGCAGTTACGGGGGGGAACCCTACGAGCAGTACTTC. It translates to CASSYGGEPYEQYF.

DNA for the CDR3: TGTGCCAGCAGTTTAGTACAGGGGAACAGTGGGGAGACCCAGTACTTC. Translating gives CASSLVQGNSGETQYF. The V and J genes are TRBV27 and TRBJ2-5, with 7 bases lining up with TRBD1. The CDR3 runs 16 residues. CDR1 is MNHEY, CDR2 SMNVEV, per germline (reference sequence). Trimming removed 2 bases from V and 5 bases from J; junction bases left unmatched: 11.

The genes are TRBV10-3 and TRBJ2-1; 9 bases line up with TRBD1. Unmatched junction bases numbered 3, after V lost 3 bases and J lost 6 bases. The length of the CDR3 is 14 residues. Germline-derived CDR1 and CDR2 are ENHRY and SYGVKD. The CDR3 region is CAISELGQGNEQFF. The CDR3 DNA follows: TGTGCCATCAGTGAACTGGGACAGGGCAATGAGCAGTTCTTC.

The V gene is TRBV6-6, the J gene TRBJ1-3, with 8 positions matching TRBD1. CDR3 length equals 15 residues. After removal of 6 bases from V and 2 bases from J, the junction contained 6 bases not matched to a gene. Germline loops: CDR1 MNHNY, CDR2 SVGAGI (reference sequence). For the CDR3, the DNA is TGTGCCAGCAGATTCACAGGGGGAGCTGGAAACACCATATATTTT. Encoded protein: CASRFTGGAGNTIYF.

This rearrangement joins TRBV7-2 to TRBJ1-5, with D uncertain. Trimming removed 7 bases at V and 3 bases at J, with 13 bases between. In germline, CDR1 is SGHTA, CDR2 FQGNSA. The CDR3 covers 14 residues. The CDR3 sequence: CASTPWQTNQPQHF. CDR3 nucleotides: TGTGCCAGCACCCCTTGGCAGACCAATCAGCCCCAGCATTTT. The full variable domain, in which reference TRBV7-2 and TRBJ1-5 provide the parts outside the CDR3, is GAGVSQSPSNKVTEKGKDVELRCDPISGHTALYWYRQSLGQGLEFLIYFQGNSAPDKSGLPSDRFSAERTGGSVSTLTIQRTQQEDSAVYLCASTPWQTNQPQHFGDGTRLSIL.

The V gene is TRBV7-2, the J gene TRBJ2-7, with 12 bases lining up with TRBD1. CDR1 is SGHTA, CDR2 FQGNSA, per germline. Germline trimming cut 1 base from V and 4 bases from J; bases unmatched to any gene: 5. This CDR3 has 16 amino acids. CDR3 sequence reads: CASSLDGTGGKYEQYF. DNA of the CDR3: TGTGCCAGCAGCTTAGACGGGACAGGGGGCAAGTACGAGCAGTACTTC.

In its sample, this clone was seen a few times. The chain has TRBV7-2 and TRBJ1-2; D is undetermined. The germline CDR1 and CDR2 sequences are SGHTA and FQGNSA. Trimming took off 5 bases at V and 3 bases at J, with 10 bases between the two ends. There are 13 residues in the CDR3. CDR3 DNA: TGTGCCAGCAGCCCCAGCCGGGACTATGGCTACACCTTC. This codes for CASSPSRDYGYTF.

This chain links TRBV5-6 with TRBJ1-2, with TRBD1 identical over 7 bases. The germline CDR1 and CDR2 sequences are SGHDT and YYEEEE. The length of the CDR3 is 16 residues. After removal of 4 bases from V and 3 bases from J, the junction contained 12 bases not matched to a gene. The chain's CDR3 is CASSPWGTGEYYGYTF. The CDR3 DNA follows: TGTGCCAGCAGCCCTTGGGGTACAGGGGAGTACTATGGCTACACCTTC. The variable domain in full, with the rest retrieved from reference TRBV5-6 and TRBJ1-2, is DAGVTQSPTHLIKTRGQQVTLRCSPKSGHDTVSWYQQALGQGPQFIFQYYEEEERQRGNFPDRFSGHQFPNYSSELNVNALLLGDSALYLCASSPWGTGEYYGYTFGSGTRLTVV.

V is TRBV2 and J is TRBJ1-1; D not resolved. The CDR3 is 14 residues long. The ends were cut back, 3 bases at V and 0 bases at J, with 8 bases in the middle. CDR1 and CDR2 (germline): SNHLY, FYNNEI. CDR3 sequence: CASSDLVMNTEAFF. The CDR3 nucleotides are TGTGCCAGCAGTGATCTGGTCATGAACACTGAAGCTTTCTTT.

The gene calls are TRBV19 and TRBJ2-2; TRBD1 matches at 8 bases. The CDR3 runs to 14 residues. Germline trimming cut 7 bases from V and 0 bases from J; bases unmatched to any gene: 1. CDR1 is LNHDA, CDR2 SQIVND, per germline (reference sequence). For the CDR3, the DNA is TGTGCCAGTACGGACAGGGCGAACACCGGGGAGCTGTTTTTT. Amino acid sequence: CASTDRANTGELFF. Complete variable domain (other parts from reference TRBV19 and TRBJ2-2): DGGITQSPKYLFRKEGQNVTLSCEQNLNHDAMYWYRQDPGQGLRLIYYSQIVNDFQKGDIAEGYSVSREKKESFPLTVTSAQKNPTAFYLCASTDRANTGELFFGEGSRLTVL.

V usage is TRBV29-1 and J usage is TRBJ1-5, with a tentative D call TRBD1 (5 bases). The CDR3 consists of 13 residues. The germline V gene has CDR1 SQVTM and CDR2 ANQGSEA. Trimming shortened V by 7 bases and J by 4 bases, and 14 bases separated the two germline ends. The CDR3 loop is CSAGGPGNQPQHF. CDR3 nucleotide sequence: TGCAGCGCCGGCGGGCCAGGGAATCAGCCCCAGCATTTT.

The rearrangement links TRBV3-1 (or the pseudogene TRBV3-2) to TRBJ2-5; D unresolved. CDR3 size: 15 residues. Germline V CDR1 and CDR2: LGHDT, YNNKEL (reference sequence). The V end was cut by 4 bases, the J end by 5 bases, with 17 bases between. The CDR3 sequence: CASSRSGLRGETQYF. The CDR3 region has the DNA TGTGCCAGCAGCCGTTCGGGTCTCCGTGGGGAGACCCAGTACTTC.

The table lists this clone with a few counts. CDR3 sequence reads: CASSLQTSGRGLYEQYF. As DNA, the CDR3 is TGCGCCAGCAGCTTGCAAACTTCAGGGAGGGGTCTCTACGAGCAGTACTTC. V and J are TRBV5-1 and TRBJ2-7; 7 bases agree with TRBD2. Trimming at V came to 1 base and at J to 3 bases, leaving 13 bases not matched to a gene. In germline, CDR1 is SGHRS, CDR2 YFSETQ. CDR3 size: 17 residues. The full variable domain, with the rest looked up from reference TRBV5-1 and TRBJ2-7, is KAGVTQTPRYLIKTRGQQVTLSCSPISGHRSVSWYQQTPGQGLQFLFEYFSETQRNKGNFPGRFSGRQFSNSRSEMNVSTLELGDSALYLCASSLQTSGRGLYEQYFGPGTRLTVT.

This clone is a singleton in its sample. CDR3 residues: CASSPQGYGNTIYF. CDR3 DNA sequence: TGTGCCAGCAGCCCGCAGGGTTACGGAAACACCATATATTTT. The chain employs TRBV3-1 (or the pseudogene TRBV3-2) and TRBJ1-3; perhaps TRBD1 as D (5 bases). Trimming stripped 4 bases from V and 4 bases from J, with 11 bases between. Germline-derived CDR1 and CDR2 are LGHDT and YNNKEL (reference sequence). CDR3 length: 14 amino acids.

Remarks on this clone: Other nucleotide sequences in the sample specify the same CDR3. The V and J genes are TRBV19 and TRBJ1-4; unclear D gene. Trimming took 5 bases from V and 0 from J, leaving 7 bases between them. The germline V gene encodes CDR1 LNHDA and CDR2 SQIVND (reference sequence). The CDR3 has 14 amino acids. This chain's CDR3 is CASSRTATNEKLFF. The CDR3, as DNA: TGTGCCAGTAGTCGCACTGCAACTAATGAAAAACTGTTTTTT.

The chain is built from TRBV28 and TRBJ1-2; D is unclear. V lost 2 bases to trimming and J lost 12 bases, with 19 bases between them. The CDR3 is 14 amino acids. Germline V gene lookup returns CDR1 MDHEN and CDR2 SYDVKM. The CDR3 region has the DNA TGTGCCAGCAGTTTACCTCAAGGCACAGCACCAAACACCTTC. Amino acids: CASSLPQGTAPNTF.

The genes are TRBV13 and TRBJ2-1; 10 nucleotides agree with TRBD2. CDR3 length: 16 residues. Looked up from germline, CDR1 is PRHDT and CDR2 is FYEKMQ (reference sequence). Trimming took 1 base from V and 6 from J; bases not matched to a gene: 6. The CDR3 spells CASSLVGLAVFNEQFF. CDR3 coding DNA: TGTGCCAGCAGCTTAGTAGGACTAGCGGTCTTCAATGAGCAGTTCTTC.

The chain uses TRBV7-8 and TRBJ2-5; D may correspond to TRBD1 or TRBD2 (6 bases each). V lost 3 bases and J lost 5, with 16 bases in between. CDR1 is SGHVS and CDR2 is FQNEAQ in the germline V gene. CDR3 length: 15 amino acids. CDR3 sequence: CASSFPPGGEETQYF. The DNA of the CDR3 is TGTGCCAGCAGCTTTCCCCCCGGGGGCGAGGAGACCCAGTACTTC.

The rearrangement links TRBV29-1 to TRBJ2-7; D is perhaps TRBD1 (6 bases). This CDR3 has 12 residues. Germline values: CDR1 SQVTM, CDR2 ANQGSEA. The V end was cut by 6 bases, the J end by 4 bases, with 13 bases between. CDR3 in DNA: TGCAGCGTCGGGACATGGGGGTACGAGCAGTACTTC. Its protein product is CSVGTWGYEQYF.

This chain links TRBV29-1 with TRBJ1-1, with D unclear. Trimming shortened V by 2 bases and J by 3 bases, and 10 bases separated the two germline ends. Germline V gene lookup returns CDR1 SQVTM and CDR2 ANQGSEA. This CDR3 spans 13 amino acids. This CDR3 is CSVETRPDTEAFF. CDR3 nucleotide sequence: TGCAGCGTTGAAACCAGACCGGACACTGAAGCTTTCTTT.

The chain combines TRBV4-1 with TRBJ1-1, with 7 positions matching TRBD1. V trimming: 3 bases; J trimming: 4 bases; junction bases outside the gene matches: 8. Germline CDR1 is MGHRA and CDR2 is YSYEKL. The CDR3 contains 15 residues. As DNA, the CDR3 is TGCGCCAGCAGCCACAACGACAGGGCGTTCACTGAAGCTTTCTTT. This translates into CASSHNDRAFTEAFF.